The next 14 T cell receptor beta chains were all read from a single sample in a study of cytomegalovirus exposure and HLA in healthy donors. PCR was performed using 60 Vbeta and 13 Jbeta primers. The repertoire was sequenced with immunoSEQ multiplex PCR; TCRdb's copy has only in-frame clones and lacks some. The profile shows some 190,000 clones, almost 75% of them singletons. The sample taken for sequencing was PBMCs. Every receptor here comes from a woman aged 25 to 39 in good health and CMV-seropositive.

The chain has TRBV28 and TRBJ2-2; D is perhaps TRBD1 (5 bases). The CDR3 contains 13 residues. The germline CDR1 and CDR2 sequences are MDHEN and SYDVKM. Trimming took 6 bases from V and 2 from J, leaving 7 bases between them. CDR3 DNA: TGTGCCAGCAGGACAGAAAACACCGGGGAGCTGTTTTTT. As protein: CASRTENTGELFF.

This chain links TRBV5-1 with TRBJ2-5; the match to TRBD2 covers 7 bases. In germline, CDR1 is SGHRS, CDR2 YFSETQ. J gave up 2 bases and V 1 base, and 8 bases lay outside the gene matches. CDR3 length: 16 amino acids. CDR3 protein: CASSLRGGDQQETQYF. DNA for the CDR3: TGCGCCAGCAGCTTGCGCGGGGGAGACCAACAAGAGACCCAGTACTTC.

The rearrangement uses TRBV5-4 and TRBJ2-1; no clear D gene. The CDR3 runs 14 residues. Germline CDR1 SGHNT, CDR2 YYREEE (reference sequence). The V gene lost 1 base and the J gene lost 0 bases, with 5 bases spanning the gap. The CDR3 is CASSLLSSYNEQFF. CDR3 DNA: TGTGCCAGCAGCTTGCTCAGCTCCTACAATGAGCAGTTCTTC.

The rearrangement joins TRBV11-2 to TRBJ2-7, with D tentatively TRBD1 (6 bases). Germline CDR1 and CDR2: SGHAT and FQNNGV. The CDR3 extends over 15 amino acids. Trimming cost V 2 bases and J 2 bases, with 13 bases left between them. The CDR3 sequence: CASSLTGSSTYEQYF. CDR3 nucleotides: TGTGCCAGCAGCTTAACAGGGAGTAGCACCTACGAGCAGTACTTC. Filled out from reference TRBV11-2 and TRBJ2-7, the complete variable domain reads EAGVAQSPRYKIIEKRQSVAFWCNPISGHATLYWYQQILGQGPKLLIQFQNNGVVDDSQLPKDRFSAERLKGVDSTLKIQPAKLEDSAVYLCASSLTGSSTYEQYFGPGTRLTVT.

Only a few counts were recorded for this clone. V and J are TRBV5-1 and TRBJ2-1; D possibly corresponds to TRBD2 (6 bases). In germline, CDR1 is SGHRS, CDR2 YFSETQ. The germline V and J ends were trimmed by 5 bases and 2 bases, with 17 bases remaining between them. CDR3 length: 16 amino acids. CDR3 in DNA: TGCGCCAGCAGACTAATACAGGACTACCCCTACAATGAGCAGTTCTTC. Its translation: CASRLIQDYPYNEQFF.

The rearrangement links TRBV7-9 to TRBJ2-2; possibly TRBD2 for D (5 bases). In germline, CDR1 is SEHNR, CDR2 FQNEAQ (reference sequence). V was trimmed by 4 bases and J by 0 bases, leaving 18 bases between them. CDR3 length: 18 residues. DNA of the CDR3: TGTGCCAGCAGCTCCCCCGCCACCTGGACTCCGAACACCGGGGAGCTGTTTTTT. Translated, it gives CASSSPATWTPNTGELFF.

V usage is TRBV19 and J usage is TRBJ2-1; a possible D gene is TRBD1 (5 bases). This CDR3 is built from 12 residues. Germline V CDR1 and CDR2: LNHDA, SQIVND (reference sequence). Trimming removed 7 bases at V and 8 bases at J, with 12 bases between. The chain's CDR3 is CASNWQGDEQFF. For the CDR3, the DNA is TGTGCCAGTAATTGGCAGGGTGATGAGCAGTTCTTC.

V usage is TRBV7-6 and J usage is TRBJ2-5, with D possibly TRBD2 on 6 matching bases. The CDR3 has 15 amino acids. The V and J ends lost 4 bases and 7 bases respectively, with 19 bases between them. The germline V gene encodes CDR1 SGHVS and CDR2 FNYEAQ. The CDR3 region has the DNA TGTGCCAGCAGCTCGGAGGGCTCGGTTTACGCGACCCAGTACTTC. Protein sequence: CASSSEGSVYATQYF.

This clone was seen only a few times. The chain combines TRBV7-9 with TRBJ2-3; no firm D call. Trimming removed 5 bases from V and 3 bases from J, with 3 bases in between. Looked up from germline, CDR1 is SEHNR and CDR2 is FQNEAQ (reference sequence). The CDR3 totals 11 residues. The CDR3 is CASSPTDTQYF. Written as DNA, the CDR3 is TGTGCCAGCAGCCCAACAGATACGCAGTATTTT. Full variable domain (missing parts from reference TRBV7-9 and TRBJ2-3): DTGVSQNPRHKITKRGQNVTFRCDPISEHNRLYWYRQTLGQGPEFLTYFQNEAQLEKSRLLSDRFSAERPKGSFSTLEIQRTEQGDSAMYLCASSPTDTQYFGPGTRLTVL.

V gene TRBV5-1 combines with J gene TRBJ2-7; D might be TRBD1 (6 bases). The length of the CDR3 is 14 residues. Germline CDR1 is SGHRS and CDR2 is YFSETQ. V gave up 0 bases and J gave up 5 bases, with 12 bases separating them. CDR3 bases: TGCGCCAGCAGCTTGGCTGGACAGTCCGACGAGCAGTACTTC. This gives the protein CASSLAGQSDEQYF.

This chain connects TRBV19 to TRBJ1-5; the D gene is possibly TRBD1 (5 bases). The CDR3 has 13 residues. Trimming took 6 bases from V and 4 from J, leaving 10 bases between them. Germline V gives CDR1 LNHDA, CDR2 SQIVND (reference sequence). CDR3 nucleotides: TGTGCCAGTAGCGAAACAGGTAATCAGCCCCAGCATTTT. It encodes CASSETGNQPQHF.

The J gene is TRBJ2-2, the V gene TRBV7-9; TRBD2 matches 14 bases. V shed 1 base and J 7 bases; nucleotides not matched to a gene: 11. Germline loops: CDR1 SEHNR, CDR2 FQNEAQ (reference sequence). The CDR3 sequence is 19 residues long. The DNA for the CDR3 is TGTGCCAGCAGCTTAGGGAAGACTAGCGGGAGGGCTCGAGTCGGGGAGCTGTTTTTT. This gives the protein CASSLGKTSGRARVGELFF.

V and J are TRBV18 and TRBJ1-1, with no clear D. Germline CDR1 reads KGHSH; CDR2 reads LQKENI. The CDR3 has 14 residues. Trimming took off 6 bases at V and 4 bases at J, with 15 bases between the two ends. The CDR3 nucleotides read TGTGCCAGCTCCAGGCGCGGGGTGGCCACTGAAGCTTTCTTT. Amino acids: CASSRRGVATEAFF. Full variable domain (missing parts from reference TRBV18 and TRBJ1-1): NAGVMQNPRHLVRRRGQEARLRCSPMKGHSHVYWYRQLPEEGLKFMVYLQKENIIDESGMPKERFSAEFPKEGPSILRIQQVVRGDSAAYFCASSRRGVATEAFFGQGTRLTVV.

This chain joins TRBV28 and TRBJ2-5; 7 positions agree with TRBD2. V was clipped by 3 bases and J by 3 bases; unmatched bases: 7. The CDR3 runs to 15 residues. CDR1 MDHEN and CDR2 SYDVKM come from the germline V gene. The CDR3 loop reads CASSFILAPEETQYF. In DNA, the CDR3 is TGTGCCAGCAGTTTCATACTAGCGCCCGAAGAGACCCAGTACTTC.